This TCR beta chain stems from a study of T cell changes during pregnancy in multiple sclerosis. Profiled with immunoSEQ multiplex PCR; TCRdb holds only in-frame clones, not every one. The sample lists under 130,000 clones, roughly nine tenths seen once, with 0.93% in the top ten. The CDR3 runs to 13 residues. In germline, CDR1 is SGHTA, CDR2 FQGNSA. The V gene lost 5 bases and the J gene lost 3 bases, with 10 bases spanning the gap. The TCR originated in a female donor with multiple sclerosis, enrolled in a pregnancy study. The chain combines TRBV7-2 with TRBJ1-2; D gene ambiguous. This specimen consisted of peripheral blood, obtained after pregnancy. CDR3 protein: CASSPDMYYGYTF. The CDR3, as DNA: TGTGCCAGCAGCCCCGACATGTACTATGGCTACACCTTC.